What follows are 24 T cell receptor beta chains derived from one specimen sequenced in a study of T cells in Graves' hyperthyroidism and ophthalmopathy. The source material, RNA transcripts, was used to amplify TCR beta CDR3 regions. TCR CDR3 underwent first-round RT-PCR with the HTBI primer set. TCRdb ran MiXCR on the multiplex PCR reads and lists one entry per CDR3 protein. The data contain a few hundred thousand distinct CDR3 sequences, 18% of them seen just once; the ten biggest clones take up roughly 44%. The source material was blood. The receptors here all came from a middle-aged man with Graves' hyperthyroidism.

This clonotype was detected a few times. This rearrangement joins TRBV5-6 to TRBJ1-1, with 8 bases matching TRBD1. From germline, CDR1 is SGHDT and CDR2 YYEEEE. This CDR3 contains 15 residues. Trimming at V came to 4 bases and at J to 5 bases, leaving 10 bases not matched to a gene. CDR3 in amino acids: CASSPLRTGSTEAFF. The CDR3 DNA reads as TGTGCCAGCAGCCCCCTCAGGACAGGGTCGACTGAAGCTTTCTTT.

This clonotype was counted between two and nine times. The rearrangement uses TRBV5-1 and TRBJ2-2, with TRBD2 matching over 7 bases. The CDR3 has 16 amino acids. Germline CDR1 is SGHRS and CDR2 is YFSETQ. J gave up 7 bases and V 0 bases, and 9 bases lay outside the gene matches. The CDR3 DNA reads as TGCGCCAGCAGCTTGGCGGGGACTAACTTGGGCGGGGAGCTGTTTTTT. It yields the protein CASSLAGTNLGGELFF.

This clonotype was seen ten or more times. The V and J genes are TRBV4-2 and TRBJ2-1; D is unresolved. This CDR3 has 15 amino acids. V shed 0 bases and J shed 1 base, with 7 bases lying between them. Germline values: CDR1 LGHNA, CDR2 YNFKEQ. CDR3 region: CASSQDWVSYNEQFF. As DNA, the CDR3 is TGTGCCAGCAGCCAAGACTGGGTATCCTACAATGAGCAGTTCTTC.

The sample holds many counts of this clonotype. The rearrangement joins TRBV20-1 to TRBJ1-6; weak D call: TRBD1 (5 bases). Germline V gene lookup returns CDR1 DFQATT and CDR2 SNEGSKA (reference sequence). The germline V and J ends were trimmed by 3 bases and 7 bases, with 10 bases remaining between them. The CDR3 has 13 amino acids. The CDR3 protein is CSASNHRNSPLHF. The CDR3 DNA reads as TGCAGTGCTAGTAATCACAGGAATTCACCCCTCCACTTT.

This clonotype was seen repeatedly, ten times or more. The V and J genes are TRBV5-1 and TRBJ2-6; D is ambiguous. CDR1 is SGHRS and CDR2 is YFSETQ in the germline V gene. V was cut by 1 base and J by 1 base, with 3 bases left in between. The CDR3 spans 14 residues. DNA of the CDR3: TGCGCCAGCAGCTTGTGGTCTGGGGCCAACGTCCTGACTTTC. Translating gives CASSLWSGANVLTF.

This clonotype showed up many times. The CDR3 DNA is TGTGCCAGCTCACCAGGGGCGGGGCAAGAGACCCAGTACTTC. Protein: CASSPGAGQETQYF. The chain uses TRBV18 and TRBJ2-5; D is possibly TRBD2 (6 bases). V lost 2 bases, J lost 2 bases, and 9 bases lay in between. Per germline, CDR1 KGHSH and CDR2 LQKENI. The length of the CDR3 is 14 residues.

The J gene is TRBJ2-3, the V gene TRBV6-5, with TRBD2 matching over 13 bases. V gave up 7 bases and J gave up 5 bases; unmatched junction bases: 9. In germline, CDR1 is MNHEY, CDR2 SVGAGI. The CDR3 consists of 16 residues. In DNA, the CDR3 is TGTGCCAGCAATTCCCTACTAGCGGGGGGGCAAGATACGCAGTATTTT. The encoded protein is CASNSLLAGGQDTQYF.

Ten or more counts support this clonotype. The rearrangement uses TRBV3-1 and TRBJ1-1, with D possibly being TRBD1 (5 bases). The CDR3 covers 12 residues. Germline V gene sequence: CDR1 LGHDT, CDR2 YNNKEL (reference sequence). The V gene lost 4 bases and the J gene lost 10 bases, with 13 bases spanning the gap. The CDR3 DNA is TGTGCCAGCAGCCTTGAGACAGAGGTAGCTTTCTTT. This translates into CASSLETEVAFF.

This clonotype was detected ten times or more. The rearrangement links TRBV9 to TRBJ1-3; D is undetermined. CDR1 SGDLS and CDR2 YYNGEE come from the germline V gene. Trimming cost V 3 bases and J 3 bases, with 13 bases left between them. The CDR3 is 15 residues long. The CDR3 DNA sequence: TGTGCCAGCAGCGCACGGGGTTCGTTTGGAAACACCATATATTTT. Amino acids: CASSARGSFGNTIYF.

The table lists this clonotype with many counts. The J gene is TRBJ2-3, the V gene TRBV29-1, with D unresolved. Trimming cost V 4 bases and J 6 bases, with 8 bases left between them. The CDR3 is 11 residues long. Germline V CDR1 and CDR2: SQVTM, ANQGSEA. The CDR3: CSVAKGDTQYF. CDR3 coding DNA: TGCAGCGTTGCAAAGGGTGATACGCAGTATTTT.

Ten or more counts support this clonotype. The chain uses TRBV5-6 and TRBJ1-2, with D unresolved. V lost 4 bases to trimming and J lost 0 bases, with 10 bases between them. This CDR3 spans 14 amino acids. Looked up from germline, CDR1 is SGHDT and CDR2 is YYEEEE. CDR3 residues: CASSPWTANYGYTF. The CDR3 DNA reads TGTGCCAGCAGCCCATGGACGGCTAACTATGGCTACACCTTC.

The J gene is TRBJ2-5, the V gene TRBV7-2; tentative D call: TRBD1 (6 bases). Trimming shortened V by 5 bases and J by 13 bases, and 20 bases separated the two germline ends. The germline V gene has CDR1 SGHTA and CDR2 FQGNSA. The CDR3 length is 13 residues. CDR3 sequence reads: CASSAPPVGAAYF. CDR3 coding DNA: TGTGCCAGCAGCGCCCCTCCCGTGGGGGCGGCGTACTTC.

V is TRBV15 and J is TRBJ2-2; 7 nucleotides line up with TRBD1. With V trimmed by 7 bases and J by 0 bases, 11 bases remained unmatched. The CDR3 runs 17 residues. CDR1 is LNHNV, CDR2 YYDKDF, per germline (reference sequence). The CDR3 nucleotides read TGTGCCACCAATAATGACAGGGCCTCCTCGAACACCGGGGAGCTGTTTTTT. Protein sequence: CATNNDRASSNTGELFF.

This clonotype showed up many times. This sequence joins TRBV28 and TRBJ2-5; a weak D match, TRBD1 (6 bases). This CDR3 comprises 14 residues. V lost 3 bases and J 0 bases, leaving 8 bases between the germline ends. CDR1 is MDHEN and CDR2 is SYDVKM in the germline V gene. CDR3 coding DNA: TGTGCCAGCAGTTTGGCAGGGGACCAAGAGACCCAGTACTTC. It is translated as CASSLAGDQETQYF.

The chain has TRBV29-1 and TRBJ2-5; D might be TRBD1 (6 bases). This CDR3 region has 13 residues. The V and J ends lost 4 bases and 1 base respectively, with 10 bases between them. The V gene's germline CDR1 is SQVTM and CDR2 ANQGSEA. CDR3 sequence (DNA): TGCAGCGTTGGCCGGGACATCCAAGAGACCCAGTACTTC. Its protein is CSVGRDIQETQYF.

This clonotype was seen repeatedly, ten times or more. The gene calls are TRBV5-8 and TRBJ1-1; no firm D call. The V end lost 1 base, the J end lost 1 base, and 8 bases lay between the germline ends. Germline CDR1 is SGHTS and CDR2 is YDEGEE. This CDR3 is 14 amino acids long. In DNA, the CDR3 is TGTGCCAGCAGCTTGTTAGCCCGGAACACTGAAGCTTTCTTT. Protein product: CASSLLARNTEAFF.

This clonotype was observed a few times. The chain employs TRBV10-1 and TRBJ2-7; D is tentatively TRBD1 or TRBD2 (5 bases each). CDR1 WNHNN and CDR2 SYGVQD come from the germline V gene (reference sequence). This CDR3 comprises 13 residues. The V and J ends lost 3 bases and 6 bases respectively, with 12 bases between them. Written as DNA, the CDR3 is TGCGCCAGCAGTGATGTTCCAGGGAGCGAGCAGTACTTC. Translation: CASSDVPGSEQYF.

This clonotype has ten or more counts. V usage is TRBV20-1 and J usage is TRBJ1-5; 8 nucleotides align to TRBD1. The ends lost 8 bases at V and 5 bases at J; junction bases unmatched: 5. CDR3 length: 12 amino acids. Germline-derived CDR1 and CDR2 are DFQATT and SNEGSKA (reference sequence). CDR3 in amino acids: CSPQTGDQPQHF. In DNA, the CDR3 is TGCAGTCCCCAGACAGGGGATCAGCCCCAGCATTTT.

This clonotype was counted ten times or more. The chain combines TRBV6-2 or TRBV6-3 with TRBJ1-5, with 9 nucleotides matching TRBD1. The CDR3 sequence is 14 residues long. Looked up from germline, CDR1 is MNHEY and CDR2 is SVGEGT. V shed 5 bases, J shed 6 bases, and the junction held 5 bases outside the gene matches. In DNA form, the CDR3 reads TGTGCCAGCAGTGACAGGGGGATAGGTCAGCCCCAGCATTTT. It codes for CASSDRGIGQPQHF.

This clonotype came up many times. The chain couples TRBV28 to TRBJ1-4, with TRBD1 matching 7 bases. Looked up from germline, CDR1 is MDHEN and CDR2 is SYDVKM. The V segment lost 7 bases and the J segment 3 bases; nucleotides outside the gene matches: 5. This CDR3 spans 14 amino acids. The CDR3 sequence is CASNRDRPNEKLFF. CDR3 nucleotides: TGTGCCAGCAATCGGGACAGACCTAATGAAAAACTGTTTTTT.

This clonotype was detected only a few times. The chain uses TRBV19 and TRBJ2-3; 8 bases are shared with TRBD1. CDR3 length: 13 residues. V gave up 5 bases and J gave up 5 bases; unmatched junction bases: 3. In germline, CDR1 is LNHDA, CDR2 SQIVND (reference sequence). The CDR3 region is CASSAGGLDTQYF. CDR3 in DNA: TGTGCCAGTAGTGCAGGGGGCTTAGATACGCAGTATTTT.

This clonotype has only a few counts. This chain links TRBV18 with TRBJ2-2, with unresolved D. Germline lookup yields CDR1 KGHSH and CDR2 LQKENI. V lost 2 bases to trimming and J lost 2 bases, with 12 bases between them. The CDR3 runs 16 residues. For the CDR3, the DNA is TGTGCCAGCTCACCATTTGGGTCTGGAAACACCGGGGAGCTGTTTTTT. This sequence encodes CASSPFGSGNTGELFF.

This clonotype was counted at least ten times. This sequence joins TRBV28 and TRBJ2-3; maybe TRBD2 (5 bases). CDR1 and CDR2 from the germline V gene are MDHEN and SYDVKM. Trimming pared 1 base from V and 5 bases from J, leaving 16 bases between. This CDR3 region has 16 residues. CDR3 in amino acids: CASSLSGVGWGDTQYF. Written as DNA, the CDR3 is TGTGCCAGCAGTTTATCCGGGGTGGGGTGGGGAGATACGCAGTATTTT.

This chain links TRBV6-5 with TRBJ1-5, with D uncertain. There are 15 residues in the CDR3. Trimming removed 0 bases at V and 5 bases at J, with 11 bases between. Per germline, CDR1 MNHEY and CDR2 SVGAGI. The DNA for the CDR3 is TGTGCCAGCAGTTACTCGTCGGGTATTGATCAGCCCCAGCATTTT. Translating it yields CASSYSSGIDQPQHF.